Below, 23 T cell receptor beta chains from the same sample are listed, as sequenced in a study of blood T cell repertoires in COVID-19. Using immunoSEQ multiplex PCR, the repertoire was profiled, and TCRdb retains in-frame clones only, with some absent. The sample shows 200,000 to 300,000 clones, 84% of them seen only once. Sequenced: peripheral blood. The receptors shown here come from a woman aged 40 to 55 who had recovered from COVID-19.

V usage is TRBV30 and J usage is TRBJ2-7, with 7 nucleotides matching TRBD1. Germline V CDR1 and CDR2: GTSNPN, SVGIG (reference sequence). After removal of 1 base from V and 5 bases from J, the junction contained 8 bases not matched to a gene. This CDR3 has 14 amino acids. The CDR3 DNA sequence: TGTGCCTGGAGTGCCGGGACAGTGAGGCACGAGCAGTACTTC. This gives the protein CAWSAGTVRHEQYF.

This clone showed up just a few times. This chain uses TRBV18 with TRBJ2-7, with TRBD2 matching 9 bases. This CDR3 is 16 amino acids long. Unmatched junction bases numbered 6, after V lost 0 bases and J lost 3 bases. From germline, CDR1 is KGHSH and CDR2 LQKENI. The CDR3: CASSPPLGTSIYEQYF. CDR3 nucleotides: TGTGCCAGCTCACCACCCTTAGGGACTAGCATCTACGAGCAGTACTTC.

V is TRBV5-1 and J is TRBJ2-1; D may be TRBD1 (5 bases). The CDR3 sequence is 15 residues long. CDR1 and CDR2 from the germline V gene are SGHRS and YFSETQ. Trimming removed 0 bases at V and 5 bases at J, with 12 bases between. The CDR3 region has the DNA TGCGCCAGCAGCTTGGGGGAACAGGTCCACAATGAGCAGTTCTTC. It translates to CASSLGEQVHNEQFF.

The chain combines TRBV6-2 or TRBV6-3 with TRBJ1-4, with D unresolved. CDR1 MNHEY and CDR2 SVGEGT come from the germline V gene. The CDR3 totals 16 residues. V was clipped by 4 bases and J by 6 bases, with 18 bases between them. CDR3 sequence (DNA): TGTGCCAGCAGTTCGCGCACTTGGCGCCGGGATGAAAAACTGTTTTTT. Its translation: CASSSRTWRRDEKLFF.

The chain is built from TRBV28 and TRBJ2-3; possible D gene TRBD2, 6 bases. Trimming took off 3 bases at V and 0 bases at J, with 10 bases between the two ends. Per the germline V gene, CDR1 is MDHEN and CDR2 is SYDVKM. This CDR3 spans 15 amino acids. CDR3 coding DNA: TGTGCCAGCAGTTTTGTGGGGACTAGCACAGATACGCAGTATTTT. Its translation is CASSFVGTSTDTQYF. The entire variable domain, with the rest obtained from reference TRBV28 and TRBJ2-3, is as follows: DVKVTQSSRYLVKRTGEKVFLECVQDMDHENMFWYRQDPGLGLRLIYFSYDVKMKEKGDIPEGYSVSREKKERFSLILESASTNQTSMYLCASSFVGTSTDTQYFGPGTRLTVL.

The count of this clone is one. The chain couples TRBV6-5 to TRBJ1-1; the D gene is possibly TRBD1 (6 bases). The CDR3 loop spans 15 amino acids. Germline V CDR1 and CDR2: MNHEY, SVGAGI. V was pared by 1 base and J by 0 bases, with 9 bases between. CDR3 loop: CASSYLDRMNTEAFF. The CDR3 DNA reads as TGTGCCAGCAGTTACTTAGACAGGATGAACACTGAAGCTTTCTTT.

This rearrangement joins TRBV15 to TRBJ1-1; weak D call: TRBD1 (6 bases). The CDR3 runs 16 residues. V lost 0 bases, J lost 6 bases, and 17 bases lay in between. Looked up from germline, CDR1 is LNHNV and CDR2 is YYDKDF (reference sequence). Written as DNA, the CDR3 is TGTGCCACCAGCAGAGATTGGGGGCCCGGGGGGGCTGAAGCTTTCTTT. Translating it yields CATSRDWGPGGAEAFF. Together with reference TRBV15 and TRBJ1-1, the CDR3 gives the full variable domain: DAMVIQNPRYQVTQFGKPVTLSCSQTLNHNVMYWYQQKSSQAPKLLFHYYDKDFNNEADTPDNFQSRRPNTSFCFLDIRSPGLGDTAMYLCATSRDWGPGGAEAFFGQGTRLTVV.

The chain carries TRBV24-1 and TRBJ2-3, with 12 bases fitting TRBD2. The ends lost 3 bases at V and 2 bases at J; junction bases unmatched: 11. The length of the CDR3 is 19 residues. Germline lookup yields CDR1 KGHDR and CDR2 SFDVKD. The CDR3 bases are TGTGCCACCAGTGATCCTAGGACTAGCGGGGATATCCTCACAGATACGCAGTATTTT. Amino acids: CATSDPRTSGDILTDTQYF.

This chain joins TRBV27 and TRBJ2-2, with TRBD1 as a possible D gene (5 bases). Germline lookup yields CDR1 MNHEY and CDR2 SMNVEV (reference sequence). The ends were cut back, 5 bases at V and 6 bases at J, with 10 bases in the middle. The CDR3 is made up of 13 amino acids. The CDR3 DNA sequence: TGTGCCAGCAGTCTCCTAGGGGCCGGGGAGCTGTTTTTT. This gives the protein CASSLLGAGELFF.

The CDR3 sequence is CASSPNQRSGYTF. The CDR3 coding sequence is TGTGCCAGCTCACCCAATCAACGGAGCGGCTACACCTTC. This chain connects TRBV18 to TRBJ1-2; D gene uncertain. This CDR3 region has 13 residues. Deletions cut 3 bases from V and 8 bases from J, with 13 bases between. Germline lookup yields CDR1 KGHSH and CDR2 LQKENI.

This clone came up a few times. For the CDR3, the DNA is TGTGCCAGCAGCCCGGGACAGGGGATAAGAACTAACTATGGCTACACCTTC. Its translation is CASSPGQGIRTNYGYTF. The rearrangement links TRBV28 to TRBJ1-2; TRBD1 aligns across 10 bases. Germline CDR1 MDHEN, CDR2 SYDVKM. J lost 0 bases, V lost 6 bases, and 10 bases had no gene match. This CDR3 has 17 amino acids.

This clone was counted once. The chain has TRBV27 and TRBJ1-2, with a possible D match to TRBD1 (6 bases). This CDR3 has 11 amino acids. Germline values: CDR1 MNHEY, CDR2 SMNVEV (reference sequence). V lost 8 bases, J lost 7 bases, and 11 bases lay in between. This chain's CDR3 is CASRGAGGYTF. The CDR3, as DNA: TGTGCCAGCCGGGGGGCGGGTGGCTACACCTTC.

This chain uses TRBV19 with TRBJ1-5; D remains ambiguous. The CDR3 has 15 residues. V was trimmed by 1 base and J by 8 bases, leaving 15 bases between them. Germline assignment: CDR1 LNHDA and CDR2 SQIVND (reference sequence). The CDR3 region has the DNA TGTGCCAGTAGTATAGTTTCCGCTGGGGAGAAGCCCCAGCATTTT. Translation: CASSIVSAGEKPQHF.

The chain has TRBV30 and TRBJ1-4; no clear D gene. V shed 0 bases and J shed 7 bases, with 12 bases lying between them. The CDR3 sequence is 14 residues long. Germline V gene data show CDR1 as GTSNPN and CDR2 as SVGIG (reference sequence). The CDR3: CAWSVFGVREKLFF. The DNA of the CDR3 is TGTGCCTGGAGTGTATTCGGGGTTCGTGAAAAACTGTTTTTT.

The V and J genes are TRBV5-5 and TRBJ2-3, with D perhaps matching TRBD2 (5 bases). The V end lost 5 bases, the J end lost 5 bases, and 9 bases lay between the germline ends. Germline loops: CDR1 SGHKS, CDR2 YYEKEE (reference sequence). This CDR3 contains 12 residues. The CDR3 nucleotides read TGTGCCAGCAGTCAAGAGGGAGATACGCAGTATTTT. This gives the protein CASSQEGDTQYF.

The V and J genes are TRBV5-4 and TRBJ2-5, with D unclear. With 5 bases removed from V and 1 base from J, the gap between germline ends came to 15 bases. Germline V gene data show CDR1 as SGHNT and CDR2 as YYREEE (reference sequence). The CDR3 totals 15 residues. CDR3: CASRVELILQETQYF. CDR3 DNA sequence: TGTGCCAGCAGGGTAGAGTTGATTCTCCAAGAGACCCAGTACTTC.

The chain combines TRBV19 with TRBJ2-6, with unresolved D. CDR3 length: 15 amino acids. V lost 7 bases and J 0 bases, leaving 10 bases between the germline ends. Germline loops: CDR1 LNHDA, CDR2 SQIVND (reference sequence). CDR3 sequence reads: CASTGISSGANVLTF. In DNA form, the CDR3 reads TGTGCCAGTACAGGAATTAGCTCTGGGGCCAACGTCCTGACTTTC. Full variable domain (rest looked up from reference TRBV19 and TRBJ2-6): DGGITQSPKYLFRKEGQNVTLSCEQNLNHDAMYWYRQDPGQGLRLIYYSQIVNDFQKGDIAEGYSVSREKKESFPLTVTSAQKNPTAFYLCASTGISSGANVLTFGAGSRLTVL.

The chain couples TRBV28 to TRBJ2-3; possible D gene TRBD1, 5 bases. Per the germline V gene, CDR1 is MDHEN and CDR2 is SYDVKM. Between the trimmed V and J ends, which lost 6 bases and 4 bases, there was a span of 14 bases. The CDR3 is 14 amino acids. The CDR3 DNA reads TGTGCCAGCAGCCCACCCAGGGCTCCAGATACGCAGTATTTT. As protein: CASSPPRAPDTQYF.

The chain has TRBV6-5 and TRBJ2-7, with 9 bases matching TRBD2. V trimming: 4 bases; J trimming: 4 bases; junction bases outside the gene matches: 5. The length of the CDR3 is 14 residues. Germline assignment: CDR1 MNHEY and CDR2 SVGAGI. Here the CDR3 reads CASSSSGGLYEQYF. CDR3 DNA sequence: TGTGCCAGCAGTTCAAGCGGGGGGTTGTACGAGCAGTACTTC.

The chain combines TRBV19 with TRBJ2-7; D is unclear. CDR3 size: 14 residues. The V gene lost 3 bases and the J gene lost 2 bases, with 11 bases spanning the gap. Per the germline V gene, CDR1 is LNHDA and CDR2 is SQIVND (reference sequence). This CDR3 reads CASSMGDKPYEQYF. The CDR3 region has the DNA TGTGCCAGTAGTATGGGCGACAAACCCTACGAGCAGTACTTC.

The count of this clone is one. The gene calls are TRBV5-1 and TRBJ1-2; D perhaps matches TRBD1 (5 bases). In germline, CDR1 is SGHRS, CDR2 YFSETQ. CDR3 length equals 14 residues. Trimming stripped 4 bases from V and 0 bases from J, with 10 bases between. The CDR3 loop reads CASSPMTANYGYTF. Here the CDR3 DNA reads TGCGCCAGCAGCCCCATGACAGCTAACTATGGCTACACCTTC.

This chain connects TRBV18 to TRBJ1-3, with D uncertain. Trimming pared 3 bases from V and 3 bases from J, leaving 9 bases between. CDR1 is KGHSH and CDR2 is LQKENI in the germline V gene. There are 14 residues in the CDR3. The CDR3 here is CASSPTNYGNTIYF. The DNA for the CDR3 is TGTGCCAGCTCACCCACCAACTATGGAAACACCATATATTTT.

The CDR3 DNA is TGTGCCAGCAGCCCCCGGGACAGGGAAGCCGGGGAGCTGTTTTTT. Translated, it gives CASSPRDREAGELFF. The chain uses TRBV7-9 and TRBJ2-2; 9 nucleotides align to TRBD1. Germline CDR1 reads SEHNR; CDR2 reads FQNEAQ (reference sequence). With 5 bases clipped from V and 6 bases from J, the junction kept 7 bases outside the gene matches. This CDR3 has 15 amino acids.